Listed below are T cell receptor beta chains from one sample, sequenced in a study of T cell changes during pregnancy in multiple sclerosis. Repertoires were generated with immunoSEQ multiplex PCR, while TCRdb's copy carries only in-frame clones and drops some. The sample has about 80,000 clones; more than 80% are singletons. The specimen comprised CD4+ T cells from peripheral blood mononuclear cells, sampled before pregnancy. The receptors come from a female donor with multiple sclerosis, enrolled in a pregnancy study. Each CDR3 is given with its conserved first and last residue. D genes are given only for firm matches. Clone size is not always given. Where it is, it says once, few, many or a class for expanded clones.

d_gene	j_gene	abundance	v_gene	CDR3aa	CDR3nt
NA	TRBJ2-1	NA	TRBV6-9	CASSYPGPATNEQFF	TGTGCCAGCAGTTACCCAGGGCCAGCTACCAATGAGCAGTTCTTC
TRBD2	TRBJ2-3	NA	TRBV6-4	CASSAGRADTQYF	TGTGCCAGCAGTGCGGGGAGGGCAGATACGCAGTATTTT
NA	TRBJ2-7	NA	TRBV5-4	CASSRQGSNEQYF	TGTGCCAGCAGCCGTCAGGGGAGCAACGAGCAGTACTTC
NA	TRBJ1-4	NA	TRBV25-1	CASSEGSTVLGEKLFF	TGTGCCAGCAGTGAAGGCAGTACCGTCCTAGGTGAAAAACTGTTTTTT
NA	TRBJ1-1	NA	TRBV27	CASRWTENTEAFF	TGTGCCAGCAGGTGGACAGAGAACACTGAAGCTTTCTTT
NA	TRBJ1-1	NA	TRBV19	CASSTTTNTEAFF	TGTGCCAGTAGTACCACAACGAACACTGAAGCTTTCTTT
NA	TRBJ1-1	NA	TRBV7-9	CASSFRLAEAFF	TGTGCCAGCAGCTTTAGATTGGCTGAAGCTTTCTTT
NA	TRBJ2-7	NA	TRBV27	CASSSLDSDYEQYF	TGTGCCAGCAGTTCGTTGGACTCAGACTACGAGCAGTACTTC
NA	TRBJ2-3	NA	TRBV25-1	CASSTPVITDTQYF	TGTGCCAGCAGTACCCCGGTTATCACAGATACGCAGTATTTT
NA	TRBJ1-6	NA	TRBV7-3	CASSPGGNYNSPLHF	TGTGCCAGCAGCCCGGGGGGCAACTATAATTCACCCCTCCACTTT
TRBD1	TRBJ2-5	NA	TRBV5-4	CASRDRDSPYQETQYF	TGTGCCAGCAGGGACCGGGACAGCCCATACCAAGAGACCCAGTACTTC
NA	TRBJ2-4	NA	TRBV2	CASSEGGYTNIQYF	TGTGCCAGCAGTGAAGGAGGGTATACAAACATTCAGTACTTC
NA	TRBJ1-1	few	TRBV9	CASSVAVNTEAFF	TGTGCCAGCAGCGTAGCAGTGAACACTGAAGCTTTCTTT
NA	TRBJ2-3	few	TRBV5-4	CASSWPGDEDTQYF	TGTGCCAGCAGCTGGCCAGGGGATGAAGATACGCAGTATTTT
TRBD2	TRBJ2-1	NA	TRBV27	CASSKVGGGHNEQFF	TGTGCCAGCAGTAAGGTGGGCGGGGGACACAATGAGCAGTTCTTC
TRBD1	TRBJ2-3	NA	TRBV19	CASKDRVGTDTQYF	TGTGCCAGTAAGGACAGGGTTGGGACAGATACGCAGTATTTT
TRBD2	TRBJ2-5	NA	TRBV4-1	CASSQFSGGAQYF	TGCGCCAGCAGCCAATTTAGCGGGGGGGCCCAGTACTTC
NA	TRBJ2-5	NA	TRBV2	CASSDGATETQYF	TGCGCCAGCAGTGATGGGGCGACAGAGACCCAGTACTTC
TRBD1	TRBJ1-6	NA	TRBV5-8	CASSLNRGSYNSPLHF	TGTGCCAGCAGCTTAAACAGGGGCTCCTATAATTCACCCCTCCACTTT
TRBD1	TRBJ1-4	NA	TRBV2	CASTWGTATNEKLFF	TGTGCCAGCACCTGGGGGACAGCAACTAATGAAAAACTGTTTTTT
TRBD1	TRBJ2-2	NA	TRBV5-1	CASSTPGQGARTGELFF	TGCGCCAGCAGCACCCCGGGACAGGGGGCGCGCACCGGGGAGCTGTTTTTT
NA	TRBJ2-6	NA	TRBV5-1	CASRPGESSSGANVLTF	TGCGCCAGCAGGCCAGGCGAAAGTAGCTCTGGGGCCAACGTCCTGACTTTC
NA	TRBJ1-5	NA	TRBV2	CASRPQGFNQPQHF	TGTGCCAGCAGACCTCAGGGGTTCAATCAGCCCCAGCATTTT
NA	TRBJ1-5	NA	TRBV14	CASSQEEEDSPNQPQHF	TGTGCCAGCAGCCAAGAGGAGGAGGACAGCCCCAATCAGCCCCAGCATTTT
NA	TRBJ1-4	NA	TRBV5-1	CASSLEAGKDEKLFF	TGCGCCAGCAGCTTGGAGGCAGGGAAAGATGAAAAACTGTTTTTT
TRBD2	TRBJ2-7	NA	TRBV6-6	CASSYGAGVGEQYF	TGTGCCAGCAGTTACGGGGCGGGAGTGGGCGAGCAGTACTTC